A single T cell receptor beta chain is shown here with its context. Antigen: not known. This entry is derived from a study of blood T cells in healthy people across ages. Study-wide points: Estimated diversity, derived from one million T cells, was regarded as an underestimate.

CDR3 length: 11 residues. V lost 3 bases and J 6 bases, leaving 5 bases between the germline ends. It was with a sample-barcoded 5' primer and a J-beta primer mix that a second PCR of roughly 7 to 12 cycles was run. Each cDNA molecule was tagged by a template-switch adaptor that had 12 random nucleotides. TCRdb itself ran the 5' RACE reads through MiXCR, one entry per CDR3 protein. The repertoire holds roughly 1 million distinct CDR3 sequences, with approximately 25% as singletons. The same specimen was also included in a second study, on T cells of mothers and their children. Per that study: In this cohort, donors were three healthy Caucasian mothers plus their six children. Each child gave some 3 million TCR beta CDR3 reads (each mother, over 8.5 million).

This sequence joins TRBV12-3 or TRBV12-4 and TRBJ1-1; D call uncertain. The sequenced sample consisted of blood. The TCR was taken from a girl under 10 years old in good health. This CDR3 reads CASSFEAEAFF. CDR3 DNA: TGTGCCAGCAGTTTCGAGGCTGAAGCTTTCTTT.